A selection of T cell receptor beta chains follows, all from one sample in a study of spatial heterogeneity in lung cancer. MiXCR, applied by TCRdb to the 5' RACE reads, yields one record per CDR3 protein. The sample holds roughly 120,000 distinct CDR3 sequences; more than 9% are singletons and the top ten take 16%. Sequences were derived from PBMCs, sampled at follow-up. These receptors were taken from a male donor with early-stage non-small cell lung cancer. CDR3s include the opening cysteine and the closing phenylalanine or tryptophan. The D gene is left open where the match is weak. Some rows have no size entry. The others give once, few or many, or a class for an expanded clone.

V	size	D	J	DNA	CDR3
TRBV20-1	NA	NA	TRBJ1-6	TGCAGTGCTAGAGAGGAGGGAAGGAATTCACCCCTCCACTTT	CSAREEGRNSPLHF
TRBV4-3	few	NA	TRBJ1-1	TGCGCCAGCAGCCAAGAAGGTTTAGAGAACACTGAAGCTTTCTTT	CASSQEGLENTEAFF
TRBV4-3	NA	NA	TRBJ1-3	TGCGCCAGCAGCCAAGCTCTGGGGTTTGGTGGAAACACCATATATTTT	CASSQALGFGGNTIYF
TRBV28	many	NA	TRBJ1-3	TGTGCCAGCAGTGTATATACCCCCTCTGGCATCTCTGGAAACACCATATATTTT	CASSVYTPSGISGNTIYF
TRBV28	NA	TRBD2	TRBJ2-3	TGTGCCAGCAGTTTAATAGAGACTAGCGAGTATTTT	CASSLIETSEYF
TRBV4-1	few	TRBD1	TRBJ2-2	TGCGCCAGCAGCCAAGTCTCAGGGGGCTCCGGGGAGCTGTTTTTT	CASSQVSGGSGELFF
TRBV6-2/TRBV6-3	NA	NA	TRBJ1-1	TGTGCCAGCAGTCGTCAGGGAAGTACTGAAGCTTTCTTT	CASSRQGSTEAFF
TRBV2	many	NA	TRBJ1-1	TGTGCCAGCAGTCCTAAAGCTGAAGCTTTCTTT	CASSPKAEAFF
TRBV12-3/TRBV12-4	few	TRBD1	TRBJ1-1	TGTGCCAGCAGTCCCTCGGGACAGGGATATACTGAAGCTTTCTTT	CASSPSGQGYTEAFF
TRBV7-6	NA	NA	TRBJ2-2	TGTGCCAGCAGCTCCGGAGGATACACCGGGGAGCTGTTTTTT	CASSSGGYTGELFF
TRBV4-1	NA	TRBD1	TRBJ2-7	TGCGCCAGCAGCCAGAGGGACAGGGAGTACGAGCAGTACTTC	CASSQRDREYEQYF
TRBV10-1	few	NA	TRBJ2-7	TGCGCCAGCAGTGACAGGTCCTGGCAGCAGTACTTC	CASSDRSWQQYF
TRBV20-1	many	NA	TRBJ2-5	TGCAGTGCTAGAGTACTCCCGTCCGAGACCCAGTACTTC	CSARVLPSETQYF
TRBV7-8	NA	NA	TRBJ1-4	TGTGCCAGCAGCATCAGCCAGGTGAATGAAAAACTGTTTTTT	CASSISQVNEKLFF
TRBV30	few	NA	TRBJ2-7	TGTGCCTGGAGCCAGGACTACGAGCAGTACTTC	CAWSQDYEQYF
TRBV10-3	many	NA	TRBJ2-7	TGTGCCACCCAAGTGTCCCAGGGCTTTCCGTCCGAGCAGTACTTC	CATQVSQGFPSEQYF
TRBV6-2/TRBV6-3	NA	NA	TRBJ2-7	TGTGCCAGCAGTAGGACAGTCTACGAGCAGTACTTC	CASSRTVYEQYF
TRBV7-3	many	TRBD1	TRBJ2-3	TGTGCCAGCAGCCCGGGGACAGCTGCCGATACGCAGTATTTT	CASSPGTAADTQYF
TRBV5-5	few	NA	TRBJ1-5	TGTGCCAGCAGCTTGATGACAGTTAATCAGCCCCAGCATTTT	CASSLMTVNQPQHF
TRBV16	few	NA	TRBJ1-6	TGTGCCAGCACCACAACGGCTCGGGCCTCCCTCCACTTT	CASTTTARASLHF
TRBV5-1	few	NA	TRBJ1-4	TGCGCCAGCAGATTAGGCAGTAATGAAAAACTGTTTTTT	CASRLGSNEKLFF
TRBV4-1	few	NA	TRBJ1-2	TGCGCCAGCAGCCAAGATCAGCTGGCCGGCAGCGAATATGGCTACACCTTC	CASSQDQLAGSEYGYTF
TRBV20-1	many	TRBD1	TRBJ2-2	TGCAGTGCTAGGTCCTTGGACAGGGCTAGCGGGGAGCTGTTTTTT	CSARSLDRASGELFF
TRBV5-6	many	NA	TRBJ1-5	TGTGCCAGCAGCTTGGCCGGGGGGGACCAGCCCCAGCATTTT	CASSLAGGDQPQHF
TRBV29-1	many	NA	TRBJ2-3	TGCAGCGTTGAATGGGATACGCAGTATTTT	CSVEWDTQYF
TRBV5-8	NA	NA	TRBJ2-7	TGTGCCAGCAGCCCGAAACCAGGACAGTCCTACGAGCAGTACTTC	CASSPKPGQSYEQYF
TRBV19	few	TRBD1	TRBJ1-5	TGTGCCAGTAGTGAGGATACAGGGGCGGGTGGCAATCAGCCCCAGCATTTT	CASSEDTGAGGNQPQHF
TRBV5-4	NA	NA	TRBJ1-2	TGTGCCAGCAGCTTGCCCAGCAAAAACTATGGCTACACCTTC	CASSLPSKNYGYTF
TRBV5-1	NA	TRBD2	TRBJ2-7	TGCGCCAGCAGCTTGGCTAGCGGCTACGAGCAGTACTTC	CASSLASGYEQYF
TRBV5-6	NA	TRBD1	TRBJ1-4	TGTGCCAGCAGCCTACCCGGGACAGGGGATGAAAAACTGTTTTTT	CASSLPGTGDEKLFF
TRBV28	many	NA	TRBJ2-7	TGTGCCAGCAGTTTGGGGTCTTACGAGCAGTACTTC	CASSLGSYEQYF
TRBV7-9	few	NA	TRBJ2-7	TGTGCCAGCAGCCCCCGGGGCCACTACGAGCAGTACTTC	CASSPRGHYEQYF
TRBV20-1	few	NA	TRBJ1-2	TGCAGTGCCCCACAGGGAAACTATGGCTACACCTTC	CSAPQGNYGYTF
TRBV20-1	NA	NA	TRBJ1-6	TGCAGTGCTAGACCACCCAGGGAGGCTAGCTCCTATAATTCACCCCTCCACTTT	CSARPPREASSYNSPLHF
TRBV6-5	NA	TRBD2	TRBJ2-1	TGTGCCAGCAGTCGCCCGGGTGTTAGCGGGGTAAATGAGCAGTTCTTC	CASSRPGVSGVNEQFF
TRBV7-3	NA	NA	TRBJ1-5	TGTGCCAGCAGCTTAAAGGGCGGGCCCCAGCATTTT	CASSLKGGPQHF